This T cell receptor (beta chain) was found in a study of T cell responses to AZD1222 COVID-19 vaccine. Findings and caveats of the study: Samples come after the peak T cell response, not at day 14. Most donors were white British and more were female, and clonal diversity was possibly underestimated. The span of vaccine-associated CD4 TCRs extended across spike, with dominance at 160-218 and 743-854. A rise in Spike-specific TCR breadth and depth followed two AZD1222 doses.

TCRdb keeps only in-frame clones here, not all; method: immunoSEQ multiplex PCR. The sample includes about 35,000 clones, approximately 86% of them seen just once. As to this clone: Its antigen is unknown.

Looked up from germline, CDR1 is MNHEY and CDR2 is SMNVEV (reference sequence). V was pared by 5 bases and J by 2 bases, with 13 bases between. This CDR3 comprises 15 residues. The specimen was peripheral blood, collected on day 0 of AZD1222 vaccination. The J gene is TRBJ1-3, the V gene TRBV27, with D maybe TRBD1 (5 bases). The TCR comes from an adult in good health. In DNA, the CDR3 is TGTGCCAGCAGTCTACACGGGGGGGCTGGAAACACCATATATTTT. Translated, it gives CASSLHGGAGNTIYF.